This TCR beta chain was recorded in a study of blood T cell repertoires in COVID-19. Study-level information: COVID-19 samples from acute and convalescent phases originated in the United States, Italy and Spain. T cells, B-cell-depleted T cells, or PBMCs supplied cDNA or gDNA.

As handled by the study authors: For nucleated cells, counts were estimated from reference gene primer amplification. TCRdb keeps only in-frame clones here, not all; method: immunoSEQ multiplex PCR. V and J calls and clone size come straight from that table; D and trimming were deduced from the DNA. The profile shows roughly 290,000 clones, about 88% of them singletons. Sequencing input: peripheral blood. The sequence was obtained from an older woman with acute or convalescent COVID-19.

The CDR3 loop reads CASRAGTVNSPLHF. CDR3 sequence (DNA): TGTGCCAGCAGGGCCGGGACAGTTAATTCACCCCTCCACTTT. The rearrangement joins TRBV28 to TRBJ1-6, with 7 bases aligning to TRBD1. This CDR3 has 14 amino acids. Losses at the gene ends were 6 bases for V and 6 bases for J; bases not matched to a gene: 5. CDR1 and CDR2 from the germline V gene are MDHEN and SYDVKM.